Listed below are T cell receptor beta chains from one sample, sequenced in a study of cytomegalovirus exposure and HLA in healthy donors. Only in-frame clones appear in the TCRdb table, and some are missing; sequencing was by immunoSEQ multiplex PCR. The top ten hold nearly 3% of the sample, which has some 140,000 clones, about 90% seen once. Material for sequencing was PBMCs. The origin of the receptors is a man between 18 and 29 years old in good health and CMV-seronegative. The CDR3 runs from the conserved cysteine through the conserved F or W. The order of the fields is V gene, J gene, D gene, clone size, CDR3 DNA, CDR3 protein. A D gene is named only where the DNA matches it firmly. Where a row states a size, it is once, few, many or the class of an expanded clone; other rows omit it.

v_call: TRBV4-1; j_call: TRBJ1-2; d_call: .; clone_size: .; cdr3_nt: TGCGCCAGCAGCCATGAAATTGGGCTGTCCGACTATGGCTACACCTTC; cdr3_aa: CASSHEIGLSDYGYTF
v_call: TRBV5-6; j_call: TRBJ2-7; d_call: TRBD1; clone_size: .; cdr3_nt: TGTGCCAGCAGGTACCGGGACAGGACTACCTACGAGCAGTACTTC; cdr3_aa: CASRYRDRTTYEQYF
v_call: TRBV7-9; j_call: TRBJ1-3; d_call: .; clone_size: .; cdr3_nt: TGTGCCAGCAGCTTATCTTCCTCTGGAAACACCATATATTTT; cdr3_aa: CASSLSSSGNTIYF
v_call: TRBV7-2; j_call: TRBJ1-1; d_call: .; clone_size: .; cdr3_nt: TGTGCCAGCAGCTTAGGAACAGAAAACACTGAAGCTTTCTTT; cdr3_aa: CASSLGTENTEAFF
v_call: TRBV5-5; j_call: TRBJ2-5; d_call: .; clone_size: .; cdr3_nt: TGTGCCAGCAGCTTGAGGGGAGAGACCCAGTACTTC; cdr3_aa: CASSLRGETQYF
v_call: TRBV9; j_call: TRBJ1-2; d_call: TRBD1; clone_size: .; cdr3_nt: TGTGCCAGCACGGGGACAGCGGGTACCCCTCTCTATGGCTACACCTTC; cdr3_aa: CASTGTAGTPLYGYTF
v_call: TRBV30; j_call: TRBJ2-7; d_call: TRBD2; clone_size: .; cdr3_nt: TGTGCCTGGGACCGGGCGGGAGTATCCTACGAGCAGTACTTC; cdr3_aa: CAWDRAGVSYEQYF
v_call: TRBV6-1; j_call: TRBJ1-1; d_call: TRBD1; clone_size: .; cdr3_nt: TGTGCCAGCAGTGAACGGGACAGGGAAGCTTTCTTT; cdr3_aa: CASSERDREAFF
v_call: TRBV9; j_call: TRBJ2-7; d_call: TRBD2; clone_size: once; cdr3_nt: TGTGCCAGCAGCGACGGACTAGATTACGAGCAGTACTTC; cdr3_aa: CASSDGLDYEQYF
v_call: TRBV27; j_call: TRBJ2-5; d_call: .; clone_size: .; cdr3_nt: TGTGCCAGCTCTTATCGGTCTCGCGGAGAGACCCAGTACTTC; cdr3_aa: CASSYRSRGETQYF
v_call: TRBV5-4; j_call: TRBJ2-1; d_call: .; clone_size: .; cdr3_nt: TGTGCCAGCACCATAGGGGGAGCTAATGACAATGAGCAGTTCTTC; cdr3_aa: CASTIGGANDNEQFF
v_call: TRBV4-3; j_call: TRBJ1-3; d_call: .; clone_size: .; cdr3_nt: TGCGCCAGCAGCCAAGATCTGAGGGGGTTCTCTGGAAACACCATATATTTT; cdr3_aa: CASSQDLRGFSGNTIYF
v_call: TRBV15; j_call: TRBJ1-4; d_call: .; clone_size: .; cdr3_nt: TGTGCCACCAAGTCGGGGTGGTCAACTAATGAAAAACTGTTTTTT; cdr3_aa: CATKSGWSTNEKLFF
v_call: TRBV5-4; j_call: TRBJ2-1; d_call: TRBD1; clone_size: .; cdr3_nt: TGTGCCAGCAGGGACAGGGAAAAGTATTTCGGAAATGAGCAGTTCTTC; cdr3_aa: CASRDREKYFGNEQFF
v_call: TRBV7-6; j_call: TRBJ2-5; d_call: .; clone_size: .; cdr3_nt: TGTGCCAGCAGCTTAGCGGCTTCCAGCGGAGGATACCAAGAGACCCAGTACTTC; cdr3_aa: CASSLAASSGGYQETQYF
v_call: TRBV7-8; j_call: TRBJ2-7; d_call: .; clone_size: .; cdr3_nt: TGTGCCAGCAGCCCGAGAGATGGCTACGAGCAGTACTTC; cdr3_aa: CASSPRDGYEQYF
v_call: TRBV6-5; j_call: TRBJ2-5; d_call: TRBD1; clone_size: .; cdr3_nt: TGTGCCAGCAGTATCTCAGGGGGCCAAGAGACCCAGTACTTC; cdr3_aa: CASSISGGQETQYF
v_call: TRBV7-8; j_call: TRBJ1-5; d_call: .; clone_size: .; cdr3_nt: TGTGCCAGCAGCCAGGGGCCAGATCGTATACGTAGCAATCAGCCCCAGCATTTT; cdr3_aa: CASSQGPDRIRSNQPQHF
v_call: TRBV18; j_call: TRBJ1-5; d_call: .; clone_size: .; cdr3_nt: TGTGCCAGCTCACGGTGGGCAACAAAGGGCAATCAGCCCCAGCATTTT; cdr3_aa: CASSRWATKGNQPQHF
v_call: TRBV5-1; j_call: TRBJ2-3; d_call: TRBD2; clone_size: .; cdr3_nt: TGCGCCAGCAGCCTAGGGACTAGCGGGGGGCCTAGCACAGATACGCAGTATTTT; cdr3_aa: CASSLGTSGGPSTDTQYF
v_call: TRBV11-3; j_call: TRBJ1-6; d_call: .; clone_size: .; cdr3_nt: TGTGCCAGCAGCTTAGATCCCCCCCTCACAGGACGGTATAATTCACCCCTCCACTTT; cdr3_aa: CASSLDPPLTGRYNSPLHF
v_call: TRBV5-6; j_call: TRBJ2-1; d_call: TRBD2; clone_size: .; cdr3_nt: TGTGCCAGCAGCTCGGGACTAGCGGGGATGGATGAGCAGTTCTTC; cdr3_aa: CASSSGLAGMDEQFF
v_call: TRBV7-8; j_call: TRBJ1-1; d_call: .; clone_size: .; cdr3_nt: TGTGCCAGCAGCCCCCAGAGGGTCGTTGGCTCTGAAGCTTTCTTT; cdr3_aa: CASSPQRVVGSEAFF
v_call: TRBV7-6; j_call: TRBJ2-3; d_call: TRBD2; clone_size: .; cdr3_nt: TGTGCCAGCAGCTTTATTAGCGGGGGGCGCACAGATACGCAGTATTTT; cdr3_aa: CASSFISGGRTDTQYF
v_call: TRBV19; j_call: TRBJ1-5; d_call: .; clone_size: .; cdr3_nt: TGTGCCAGTAGTCGAGGGACATTAAGCAATCAGCCCCAGCATTTT; cdr3_aa: CASSRGTLSNQPQHF
v_call: TRBV15; j_call: TRBJ1-4; d_call: TRBD1; clone_size: .; cdr3_nt: TGTGCCACCAGTGTCGGGGACAGCCACAATGAAAAACTGTTTTTT; cdr3_aa: CATSVGDSHNEKLFF
v_call: TRBV11-2; j_call: TRBJ2-5; d_call: TRBD2; clone_size: .; cdr3_nt: TGTGCCAGCAGCTTAGGTTTGGCTAGCGGGAACTGGGAGACCCAGTACTTC; cdr3_aa: CASSLGLASGNWETQYF
v_call: TRBV27; j_call: TRBJ2-1; d_call: TRBD2; clone_size: once; cdr3_nt: TGTGCCAGCAGACAACTAGCGGGAGTCAATGAGCAGTTCTTC; cdr3_aa: CASRQLAGVNEQFF
v_call: TRBV6-5; j_call: TRBJ1-1; d_call: TRBD1; clone_size: .; cdr3_nt: TGTGCCAGCAGTTACACGCGGGACAGGCGGGCCACTGAAGCTTTCTTT; cdr3_aa: CASSYTRDRRATEAFF
v_call: TRBV6-1; j_call: TRBJ2-7; d_call: TRBD2; clone_size: .; cdr3_nt: TGTGCCAGTACCTGGGAGGCTAGCGGGAGTTACGAGCAGTACTTC; cdr3_aa: CASTWEASGSYEQYF
v_call: TRBV5-4; j_call: TRBJ2-1; d_call: TRBD1; clone_size: .; cdr3_nt: TGTGCCAGCAGAGAAGGACAGGGGGCGTACAATGAGCAGTTCTTC; cdr3_aa: CASREGQGAYNEQFF
v_call: TRBV15; j_call: TRBJ2-7; d_call: TRBD1; clone_size: .; cdr3_nt: TGTGCCACCAGCAGAGATTCCCAGGGGGCGTACGAGCAGTACTTC; cdr3_aa: CATSRDSQGAYEQYF
v_call: TRBV21-1; j_call: TRBJ2-3; d_call: .; clone_size: .; cdr3_nt: TGTGCCAGCAGCAAAAGATTAGAGGACAGAGGCACAGATACGCAGTATTTT; cdr3_aa: CASSKRLEDRGTDTQYF
v_call: TRBV11-1; j_call: TRBJ1-6; d_call: TRBD1; clone_size: .; cdr3_nt: TGTGCCAGCAGCGCGGACAGGGGGTTTAATTCACCCCTCCACTTT; cdr3_aa: CASSADRGFNSPLHF
v_call: TRBV18; j_call: TRBJ1-2; d_call: TRBD1; clone_size: few; cdr3_nt: TGTGCCAGCCAGGGGACAGACAGCTATGGCTACACCTTC; cdr3_aa: CASQGTDSYGYTF
v_call: TRBV27; j_call: TRBJ2-7; d_call: TRBD2; clone_size: .; cdr3_nt: TGTGCCAGCAGTCAACGCCCGGGACTAGCGGGAGGGCCCAGCTACGAGCAGTACTTC; cdr3_aa: CASSQRPGLAGGPSYEQYF
v_call: TRBV5-1; j_call: TRBJ2-5; d_call: .; clone_size: .; cdr3_nt: TGCGCCAGCAGCGGCGGGGCCCAACAAGAGACCCAGTACTTC; cdr3_aa: CASSGGAQQETQYF